This T cell receptor (beta chain) was identified during a study of blood T cell repertoires in COVID-19. The wider study: Sample material is recorded as cDNA or gDNA derived from T cells, B-cell-depleted T cells, or PBMCs.

Clones were read by immunoSEQ multiplex PCR, and TCRdb kept only the in-frame ones, dropping some. The table lists about 74,000 clones, around nine tenths of them singletons. V dropped 0 bases and J dropped 7 bases, with 14 bases sitting between them. The germline CDR1 and CDR2 sequences are SGHRS and YFSETQ. CDR3 length: 14 residues. The sample consisted of peripheral blood. This sequence originates from a woman at least 80 years old with active or convalescent COVID-19. The V and J genes are TRBV5-1 and TRBJ2-7; tentative D call: TRBD2 (5 bases). CDR3 in amino acids: CASSLVRPPGEQYF. As DNA, the CDR3 is TGCGCCAGCAGCTTGGTTCGGCCGCCGGGAGAGCAGTACTTC.